This T cell receptor beta chain was identified in a study of blood T cell repertoires in COVID-19. This clone has a handful of counts. TCRdb keeps only in-frame clones here, not all; method: immunoSEQ multiplex PCR. The data contain roughly 87,000 clones, approximately 75% of them singletons. This CDR3 has 13 amino acids. V was pared by 11 bases and J by 2 bases, with 7 bases of the junction left unmatched. Per the germline V gene, CDR1 is ENHRY and CDR2 is SYGVKD. This clonotype originated in a woman between 50 and 59 years old with acute or convalescent COVID-19. The gene calls are TRBV10-3 and TRBJ2-3; TRBD1 matches 7 bases. What was sequenced was peripheral blood. CDR3 sequence: CALRQGLTDTQYF. The CDR3 nucleotides read TGTGCCCTCCGACAGGGCCTCACAGATACGCAGTATTTT.